One sample yielded the 19 T cell receptor beta chains listed below, sequenced in a study of T cell changes during pregnancy in multiple sclerosis. Some clones are missing from TCRdb's copy, which holds only in-frame ones; the method was immunoSEQ multiplex PCR. This sample has under 55,000 clones, with around 94% found just once. The sample here was CD4+ T cells from peripheral blood mononuclear cells, taken before pregnancy. These receptors were collected from a female donor with multiple sclerosis, enrolled in a pregnancy study.

V and J are TRBV9 and TRBJ1-1; D unresolved. V was shortened by 3 bases and J by 4 bases, with 13 bases between the two germline ends. The CDR3 is made up of 14 amino acids. In germline, CDR1 is SGDLS, CDR2 YYNGEE. CDR3: CASSALSGVTEAFF. CDR3 nucleotide sequence: TGTGCCAGCAGCGCCCTATCAGGTGTCACTGAAGCTTTCTTT. The full variable domain, its missing parts supplied by reference TRBV9 and TRBJ1-1, is DSGVTQTPKHLITATGQRVTLRCSPRSGDLSVYWYQQSLDQGLQFLIQYYNGEERAKGNILERFSAQQFPDLHSELNLSSLELGDSALYFCASSALSGVTEAFFGQGTRLTVV.

This clone was seen only once. The rearrangement uses TRBV30 and TRBJ2-1; the match to TRBD2 covers 8 bases. In germline, CDR1 is GTSNPN, CDR2 SVGIG (reference sequence). Trimming at V came to 3 bases and at J to 8 bases, leaving 15 bases not matched to a gene. CDR3 length: 16 amino acids. The CDR3 DNA sequence: TGTGCCTGGAGACCCAACCACGCGGGAGGTAGGGATGAGCAGTTCTTC. It specifies CAWRPNHAGGRDEQFF.

J is TRBJ1-1 and V is TRBV30; D is perhaps TRBD1 (6 bases). The CDR3 has 13 amino acids. Germline V CDR1 and CDR2: GTSNPN, SVGIG (reference sequence). V was trimmed by 0 bases and J by 11 bases, leaving 16 bases between them. The CDR3 sequence is CAWSVVEGTQAFF. The CDR3 bases are TGTGCCTGGAGTGTTGTTGAGGGGACACAGGCTTTCTTT.

The chain carries TRBV19 and TRBJ2-5; no definite D call. From germline, CDR1 is LNHDA and CDR2 SQIVND (reference sequence). With 3 bases removed from V and 0 bases from J, the gap between germline ends came to 2 bases. CDR3 length: 12 amino acids. Here the CDR3 DNA reads TGTGCCAGTAGTATCAACCAAGAGACCCAGTACTTC. Translated: CASSINQETQYF.

V gene TRBV27 combines with J gene TRBJ1-4; D possibly corresponds to TRBD1 (6 bases). V was trimmed by 3 bases and J by 8 bases, leaving 19 bases between them. The CDR3 loop spans 16 amino acids. Germline CDR1 MNHEY, CDR2 SMNVEV (reference sequence). CDR3 region: CASSFGRGAADEKLFF. Here the CDR3 DNA reads TGTGCCAGCAGTTTCGGCCGGGGGGCGGCTGACGAAAAACTGTTTTTT.

This clone was seen a few times. The chain joins TRBV7-2 to TRBJ2-3, with TRBD2 matching over 10 bases. This CDR3 is built from 18 residues. Germline CDR1 is SGHTA and CDR2 is FQGNSA. V was pared by 2 bases and J by 0 bases, with 8 bases of the junction left unmatched. The CDR3 protein is CASSLTAGGSGSTDTQYF. CDR3 nucleotide sequence: TGTGCCAGCAGCTTAACAGCGGGAGGGTCGGGTAGCACAGATACGCAGTATTTT.

The chain employs TRBV4-1 and TRBJ2-7, with 11 bases identical to TRBD2. The germline CDR1 and CDR2 sequences are MGHRA and YSYEKL. Unmatched junction bases numbered 4, after V lost 3 bases and J lost 3 bases. This CDR3 region has 15 residues. CDR3 loop: CASSQGLADRYEQYF. CDR3 nucleotide sequence: TGCGCCAGCAGCCAGGGACTAGCGGACCGCTACGAGCAGTACTTC.

The rearrangement joins TRBV5-1 to TRBJ1-4; 7 bases align to TRBD1. CDR3 length: 17 amino acids. CDR1 is SGHRS, CDR2 YFSETQ, per germline. J gave up 0 bases and V 0 bases, and 5 bases lay outside the gene matches. The CDR3 region has the DNA TGCGCCAGCAGCTTGGACGGGACAGTTGCAACTAATGAAAAACTGTTTTTT. Amino acid sequence: CASSLDGTVATNEKLFF.

V and J are TRBV5-6 and TRBJ1-1; the match to TRBD1 covers 9 bases. The CDR3 covers 16 residues. V lost 4 bases to trimming and J lost 0 bases; unmatched junction nucleotides: 7. The germline V gene has CDR1 SGHDT and CDR2 YYEEEE. CDR3 amino acids: CASSPGQGNLNTEAFF. The CDR3 DNA follows: TGTGCCAGCAGCCCGGGACAGGGAAACTTGAACACTGAAGCTTTCTTT.

This chain connects TRBV6-4 to TRBJ2-1; D may be TRBD2 (6 bases). The CDR3 extends over 16 amino acids. CDR1 and CDR2 (germline): MRHNA, SNTAGT. V shed 0 bases and J shed 8 bases, with 17 bases lying between them. The DNA of the CDR3 is TGTGCCAGCAGTGACTCACTAGCTAACGAGAGGGATGAGCAGTTCTTC. Translation: CASSDSLANERDEQFF.

This sequence joins TRBV6-1 and TRBJ2-7, with a weak D call TRBD1 (6 bases). V lost 1 base and J lost 7, with 17 bases in between. CDR3 size: 15 residues. In germline, CDR1 is MNHNS, CDR2 SASEGT. CDR3 DNA sequence: TGTGCCAGCAGTGAAGAGAGAACAGGGCTGGGGGAGCAGTACTTC. Its translation: CASSEERTGLGEQYF.

The genes are TRBV29-1 and TRBJ2-5, with 9 bases identical to TRBD1. TRBJ2-7 matches the DNA end more closely, so the J call is doubtful. The germline V gene has CDR1 SQVTM and CDR2 ANQGSEA. CDR3 length: 13 amino acids. CDR3 DNA sequence: TGCAGCAGTGGGACAGGGCCTCCCAACGAGCAGTACTTC. Translated, it gives CSSGTGPPNEQYF.

The J gene is TRBJ1-4, the V gene TRBV5-1, with D possibly being TRBD1 (6 bases). This CDR3 spans 14 amino acids. CDR1 and CDR2 from the germline V gene are SGHRS and YFSETQ. V gave up 4 bases and J gave up 5 bases, with 12 bases separating them. CDR3 loop: CASSGGAGNEKLFF. The CDR3 nucleotides read TGCGCCAGCAGCGGGGGGGCAGGGAATGAAAAACTGTTTTTT.

The J gene is TRBJ2-5, the V gene TRBV7-2, with 10 bases lining up with TRBD1. From germline, CDR1 is SGHTA and CDR2 FQGNSA. The V and J ends lost 3 bases and 4 bases, in that order; junction bases with no gene match: 5. This CDR3 is built from 15 residues. This chain's CDR3 is CASSFRGQGRETQYF. CDR3 bases: TGTGCCAGCAGCTTTAGGGGACAGGGGCGAGAGACCCAGTACTTC.

This clone occurred once. This chain links TRBV19 with TRBJ2-1; D is possibly TRBD2 (6 bases). V lost 7 bases and J lost 12, with 25 bases in between. The germline gives CDR1 LNHDA, CDR2 SQIVND (reference sequence). This CDR3 contains 15 residues. The DNA for the CDR3 is TGTGCCAGTAATCGGGCTAGCGACAACACCCCGGTGCAGTTCTTC. As protein: CASNRASDNTPVQFF.

CDR3 region: CSVENRGEGYTF. In DNA form, the CDR3 reads TGCAGCGTTGAAAACAGGGGGGAAGGCTACACCTTC. The chain couples TRBV29-1 to TRBJ1-2; TRBD1 matches at 8 bases. The V and J ends lost 2 bases and 8 bases, in that order; junction bases with no gene match: 4. The CDR3 totals 12 residues. Germline loops: CDR1 SQVTM, CDR2 ANQGSEA.

The chain combines TRBV4-1 with TRBJ2-1; 14 bases line up with TRBD2. Germline CDR1 is MGHRA and CDR2 is YSYEKL. The CDR3 spans 18 residues. V was pared by 4 bases and J by 5 bases, with 10 bases of the junction left unmatched. The CDR3 here is CASSRGGTSGGSHNEQFF. DNA for the CDR3: TGCGCCAGCAGCCGGGGGGGGACTAGCGGGGGCTCGCACAATGAGCAGTTCTTC.

V and J are TRBV7-2 and TRBJ2-7, with D maybe TRBD1 (6 bases). The CDR3 runs 13 residues. Germline V gene lookup returns CDR1 SGHTA and CDR2 FQGNSA. Trimming stripped 4 bases from V and 5 bases from J, with 12 bases between. CDR3 nucleotide sequence: TGTGCCAGCAGCTGGAACCGGGACAACGAGCAGTACTTC. Protein sequence: CASSWNRDNEQYF. Full variable domain (rest looked up from reference TRBV7-2 and TRBJ2-7): GAGVSQSPSNKVTEKGKDVELRCDPISGHTALYWYRQSLGQGLEFLIYFQGNSAPDKSGLPSDRFSAERTGGSVSTLTIQRTQQEDSAVYLCASSWNRDNEQYFGPGTRLTVT.

This rearrangement joins TRBV9 to TRBJ2-1; D gene ambiguous. The CDR3 runs 15 residues. The V gene's germline CDR1 is SGDLS and CDR2 YYNGEE. V was trimmed by 0 bases and J by 0 bases, leaving 7 bases between them. This chain's CDR3 is CASSVVSSSYNEQFF. The CDR3 bases are TGTGCCAGCAGCGTAGTCTCTAGCTCCTACAATGAGCAGTTCTTC.